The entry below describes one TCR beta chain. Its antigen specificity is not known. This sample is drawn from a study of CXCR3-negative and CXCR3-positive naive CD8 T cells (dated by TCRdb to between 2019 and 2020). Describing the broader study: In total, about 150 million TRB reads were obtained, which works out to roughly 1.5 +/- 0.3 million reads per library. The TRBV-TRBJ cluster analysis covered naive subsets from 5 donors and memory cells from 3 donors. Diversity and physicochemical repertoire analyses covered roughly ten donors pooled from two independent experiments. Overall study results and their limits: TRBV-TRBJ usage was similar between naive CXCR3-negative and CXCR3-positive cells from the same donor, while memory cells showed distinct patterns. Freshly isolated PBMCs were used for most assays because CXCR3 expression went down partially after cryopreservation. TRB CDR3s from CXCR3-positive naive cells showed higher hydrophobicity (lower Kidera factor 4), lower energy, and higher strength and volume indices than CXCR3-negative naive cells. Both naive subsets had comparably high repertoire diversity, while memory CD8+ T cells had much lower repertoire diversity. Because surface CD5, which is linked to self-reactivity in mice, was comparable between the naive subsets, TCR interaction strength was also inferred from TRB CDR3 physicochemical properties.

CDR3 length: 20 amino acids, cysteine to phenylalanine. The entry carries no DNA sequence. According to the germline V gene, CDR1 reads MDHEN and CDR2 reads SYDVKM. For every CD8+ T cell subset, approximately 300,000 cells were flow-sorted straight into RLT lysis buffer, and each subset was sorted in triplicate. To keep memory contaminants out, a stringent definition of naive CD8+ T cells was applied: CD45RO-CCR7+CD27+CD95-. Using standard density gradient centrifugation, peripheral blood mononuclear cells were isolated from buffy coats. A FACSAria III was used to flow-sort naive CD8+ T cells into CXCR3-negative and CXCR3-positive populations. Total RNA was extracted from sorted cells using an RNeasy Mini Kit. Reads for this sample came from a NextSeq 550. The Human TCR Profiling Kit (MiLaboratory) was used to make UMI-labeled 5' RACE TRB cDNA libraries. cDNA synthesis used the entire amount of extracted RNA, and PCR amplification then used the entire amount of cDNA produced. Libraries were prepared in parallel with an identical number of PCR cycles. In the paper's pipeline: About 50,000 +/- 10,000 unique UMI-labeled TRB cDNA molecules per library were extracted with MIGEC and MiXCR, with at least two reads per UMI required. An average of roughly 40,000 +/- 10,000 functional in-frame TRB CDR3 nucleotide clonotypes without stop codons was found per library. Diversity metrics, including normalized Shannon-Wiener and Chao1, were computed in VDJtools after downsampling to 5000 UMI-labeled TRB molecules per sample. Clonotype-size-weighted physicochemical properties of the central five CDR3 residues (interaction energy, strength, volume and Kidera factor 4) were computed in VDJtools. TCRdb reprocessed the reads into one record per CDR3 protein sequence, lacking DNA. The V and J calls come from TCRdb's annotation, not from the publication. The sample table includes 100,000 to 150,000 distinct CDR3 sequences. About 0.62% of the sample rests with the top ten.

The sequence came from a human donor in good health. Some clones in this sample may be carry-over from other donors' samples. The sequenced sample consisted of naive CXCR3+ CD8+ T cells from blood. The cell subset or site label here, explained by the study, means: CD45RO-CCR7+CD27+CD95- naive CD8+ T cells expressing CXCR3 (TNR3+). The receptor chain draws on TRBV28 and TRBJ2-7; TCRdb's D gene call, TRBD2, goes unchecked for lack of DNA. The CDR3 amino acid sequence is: CASSALPPGVPGEVPYEQYF.